The TCR beta chain under discussion was sequenced for a study of cytomegalovirus exposure and HLA in healthy donors. After removal of 6 bases from V and 5 bases from J, the junction contained 12 bases not matched to a gene. CDR1 and CDR2 from the germline V gene are SNHLY and FYNNEI. CDR3 length: 16 residues. The primer mix had 60 Vbeta and 13 Jbeta primers. The data were produced by immunoSEQ multiplex PCR, yet TCRdb's version contains in-frame clones alone and is incomplete. The table includes 210,000 or so clones, over 70% detected once. The clonotype was recovered from a man aged 25 to 40 in good health and CMV-seronegative. Sequenced sample: PBMCs. The chain combines TRBV2 with TRBJ2-3; 9 bases map to TRBD1. The CDR3 nucleotides are TGTGCCAGCAGAAAGAGCTCGACAGGGGGAGAAGATACGCAGTATTTT. Translated: CASRKSSTGGEDTQYF.